Listed here is a single T cell receptor (beta chain). Its antigen is not known. The sample comes from a study of cytomegalovirus exposure and HLA in healthy donors. The CDR3 runs to 15 residues. Use of 60 Vbeta and 13 Jbeta primers characterized the PCR. Only in-frame clones appear in the TCRdb table, and some are missing; sequencing was by immunoSEQ multiplex PCR. The data contain about 120,000 clones, 76% of them seen just once; the ten biggest clones take up around 12%. Study-wide findings and caveats: Association of a missense DCLRE1C variant with TCR beta V- and J-gene trimming was reported in a later analysis.

Source material: PBMCs. This sequence originates from a woman in her thirties or forties in good health and CMV-seropositive. V gene TRBV1 combines with J gene TRBJ2-7; whether TRBD2, the table's D call, matches the DNA was not checked. TRBV1 corresponds to a pseudogene. CDR3 protein: CTSSQDTSGGYEQYF. CDR3 bases: TGCACCAGCAGCCAAGATACTAGCGGGGGGTACGAGCAGTACTTC.